This TCR beta chain was captured in a study of T cells in Graves' hyperthyroidism and ophthalmopathy. Regions amplified from RNA transcripts were the TCR beta CDR3 regions. First-round RT-PCR of the TCR CDR3 relied on the HTBI primer set. MiXCR, run by TCRdb on the multiplex PCR reads, gives a single entry per CDR3 protein. The profile shows 250,000 to 350,000 distinct CDR3 sequences, 15% to 20% of them singletons. There are many counts of this clonotype. Cells are PBMCs isolated from over 7.5 ml of fresh blood. CDR3 length: 13 residues. CDR1 is SGHTA, CDR2 FQGNSA, per germline. Between the trimmed V and J ends, which lost 3 bases and 8 bases, there was a span of 11 bases.

This chain links TRBV7-2 with TRBJ2-1; D remains ambiguous. Sample: blood. The sequence was obtained from a man aged 25 to 40 with Graves' hyperthyroidism. The CDR3 is CASSFSFVDEQFF. The CDR3 DNA follows: TGTGCCAGCAGCTTTTCGTTTGTGGATGAGCAGTTCTTC.